These 8 T cell receptor beta chains share one sample of origin, sequenced in a study of blood T cell repertoires in COVID-19. Sequencing used immunoSEQ multiplex PCR; TCRdb keeps in-frame clones, though not all of them. The sample holds about 280,000 clones; about nine tenths are singletons and the top ten take 11%. Sequences were obtained from peripheral blood. The receptors come from a woman aged 25 to 39 with COVID-19, enrolled during active disease.

The chain combines TRBV2 with TRBJ2-7; D is uncertain. Per germline, CDR1 SNHLY and CDR2 FYNNEI. This CDR3 has 13 residues. Trimming pared 8 bases from V and 3 bases from J, leaving 14 bases between. CDR3 sequence: CASRSSGVYEQYF. The DNA for the CDR3 is TGTGCCAGCCGATCGTCCGGAGTCTACGAGCAGTACTTC. The full variable domain, with the rest looked up from reference TRBV2 and TRBJ2-7, is EPEVTQTPSHQVTQMGQEVILRCVPISNHLYFYWYRQILGQKVEFLVSFYNNEISEKSEIFDDQFSVERPDGSNFTLKIRSTKLEDSAMYFCASRSSGVYEQYFGPGTRLTVT.

The chain combines TRBV5-1 with TRBJ2-2; D ambiguous. Germline V lookup: CDR1 SGHRS, CDR2 YFSETQ. Trimming left V 4 bases short and J 4 bases short, with 11 bases between. The CDR3 contains 14 residues. The CDR3 sequence: CASSPPQATGELFF. The CDR3 DNA reads as TGCGCCAGCAGCCCCCCGCAGGCCACCGGGGAGCTGTTTTTT.

The chain uses TRBV27 and TRBJ1-1, with a possible D match to TRBD1 (6 bases). This CDR3 is 15 amino acids long. V lost 5 bases and J lost 7, with 20 bases in between. The V gene's germline CDR1 is MNHEY and CDR2 SMNVEV (reference sequence). The CDR3 nucleotides are TGTGCCAGCAGTCCTACAGGGTTTGTGGGTAGTGAAGCTTTCTTT. Translation: CASSPTGFVGSEAFF.

The V gene is TRBV7-2, the J gene TRBJ2-7; D uncertain. CDR1 and CDR2 (germline): SGHTA, FQGNSA. V was pared by 1 base and J by 2 bases, with 6 bases between. CDR3 length: 13 amino acids. For the CDR3, the DNA is TGTGCCAGCAGCTTAGGGCTAGCCTACGAGCAGTACTTC. The encoded protein is CASSLGLAYEQYF.

This chain joins TRBV7-2 and TRBJ2-7; 10 bases fit TRBD2. The CDR3 runs to 14 residues. V lost 2 bases, J lost 4 bases, and 2 bases stayed unmatched. CDR1 is SGHTA and CDR2 is FQGNSA in the germline V gene. CDR3 DNA: TGTGCCAGCAGCTTACTAGCGGGAGAGTACGAGCAGTACTTC. Amino acids: CASSLLAGEYEQYF.

The V call is TRBV2, the J call TRBJ2-3, with 9 nucleotides matching TRBD2. Germline trimming cut 6 bases from V and 2 bases from J; bases unmatched to any gene: 6. The CDR3 contains 15 residues. From germline, CDR1 is SNHLY and CDR2 FYNNEI. The CDR3 spells CASRRASGNTDTQYF. In DNA form, the CDR3 reads TGTGCCAGCAGGCGGGCTAGCGGGAACACAGATACGCAGTATTTT.

Of note for this clone: The sample carries other DNA sequences with the same CDR3. The chain uses TRBV29-1 and TRBJ1-1; 7 positions agree with TRBD1. V was clipped by 4 bases and J by 5 bases; unmatched bases: 4. Looked up from germline, CDR1 is SQVTM and CDR2 is ANQGSEA. The CDR3 covers 12 residues. CDR3: CSVGRGRTEAFF. The CDR3 DNA follows: TGCAGCGTTGGAAGGGGGCGGACTGAAGCTTTCTTT.

V and J are TRBV5-4 and TRBJ2-1; no reliable D call. The germline gives CDR1 SGHNT, CDR2 YYREEE (reference sequence). V gave up 4 bases and J gave up 0 bases, with 20 bases separating them. CDR3 length: 18 amino acids. The CDR3 bases are TGTGCCAGCAGCCCCTCGCGCACTGGTCCGAGCTCCTACAATGAGCAGTTCTTC. This sequence encodes CASSPSRTGPSSYNEQFF.